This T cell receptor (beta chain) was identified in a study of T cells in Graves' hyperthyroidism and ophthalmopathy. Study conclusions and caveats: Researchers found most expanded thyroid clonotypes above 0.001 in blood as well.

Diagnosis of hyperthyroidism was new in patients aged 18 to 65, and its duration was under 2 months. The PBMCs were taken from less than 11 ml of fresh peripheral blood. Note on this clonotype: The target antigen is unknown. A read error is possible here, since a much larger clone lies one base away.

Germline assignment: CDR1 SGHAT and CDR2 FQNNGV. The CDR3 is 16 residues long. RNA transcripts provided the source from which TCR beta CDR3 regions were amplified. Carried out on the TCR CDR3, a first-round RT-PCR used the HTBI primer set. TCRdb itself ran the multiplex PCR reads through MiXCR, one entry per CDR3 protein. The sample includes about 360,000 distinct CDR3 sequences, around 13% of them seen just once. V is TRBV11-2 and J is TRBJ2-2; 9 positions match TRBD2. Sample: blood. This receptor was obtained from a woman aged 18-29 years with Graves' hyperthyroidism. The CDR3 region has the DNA TGTGCCAGCAGCTGGGTTGCGGGAGGGAACACCGGGGGGCTGTTTTTT. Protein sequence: CASSWVAGGNTGGLFF.